This TCR beta chain was identified in a study of blood T cells in healthy people across ages. There are 15 residues in the CDR3. V shed 3 bases and J shed 3 bases, with 15 bases lying between them. Germline CDR1 SGDLS, CDR2 YYNGEE. Next came a second PCR, run for about 6 to 11 cycles, which used a sample-barcoded 5' primer along with a J-beta primer mix. Researchers report that each sample yielded at least 3 million CDR3-containing paired-end reads. MiXCR was run by TCRdb on the 5' RACE reads, yielding one entry per CDR3 protein. This sample has approximately 730,000 distinct CDR3 sequences, with roughly 53% found just once.

V usage is TRBV9 and J usage is TRBJ1-1; D might be TRBD1 (6 bases). The clonotype was recovered from a man older than 75 in good health. Sample: blood. The CDR3 DNA sequence: TGTGCCAGCAGCGAGTCCCACAGGGTCTACACTGAAGCTTTCTTT. It yields the protein CASSESHRVYTEAFF.